The 2 T cell receptor beta chains given below trace back to one sample, sequenced in a study of a mutant IDH1 vaccine in newly diagnosed glioma. Time point meaning: baseline, week 1 (first vaccination visit). Described treatment: pre-vaccination baseline after standard-of-care therapy. Sequencing was performed with immunoSEQ multiplex PCR; in TCRdb, only in-frame clones are kept and a portion is missing. The table has roughly 38,000 clones, roughly 89% seen once; the top ten hold under 20%. Material: PBMCs, obtained from a glioma patient treated with radiotherapy, temozolomide or both. The receptor set was obtained from a man aged 18 to 30 with glioma.

This chain connects TRBV7-2 to TRBJ1-5; D may be TRBD1 (5 bases). The CDR3 runs 16 residues. Germline V CDR1 and CDR2: SGHTA, FQGNSA. V lost 3 bases, J lost 10 bases, and 22 bases lay in between. CDR3 in amino acids: CASSLSSWQGLGPQHF. CDR3 in DNA: TGTGCCAGCAGCTTGAGTTCCTGGCAGGGATTAGGACCCCAGCATTTT.

The chain employs TRBV29-1 and TRBJ1-2, with 9 nucleotides matching TRBD1. V shed 4 bases, J shed 8 bases, and the junction held 14 bases outside the gene matches. The CDR3 runs to 15 residues. Germline lookup yields CDR1 SQVTM and CDR2 ANQGSEA. The CDR3 nucleotides read TGCAGCGTTGCCGGGACAGGGACTCCCCTCGGCGGCTACACCTTC. Translating it yields CSVAGTGTPLGGYTF.